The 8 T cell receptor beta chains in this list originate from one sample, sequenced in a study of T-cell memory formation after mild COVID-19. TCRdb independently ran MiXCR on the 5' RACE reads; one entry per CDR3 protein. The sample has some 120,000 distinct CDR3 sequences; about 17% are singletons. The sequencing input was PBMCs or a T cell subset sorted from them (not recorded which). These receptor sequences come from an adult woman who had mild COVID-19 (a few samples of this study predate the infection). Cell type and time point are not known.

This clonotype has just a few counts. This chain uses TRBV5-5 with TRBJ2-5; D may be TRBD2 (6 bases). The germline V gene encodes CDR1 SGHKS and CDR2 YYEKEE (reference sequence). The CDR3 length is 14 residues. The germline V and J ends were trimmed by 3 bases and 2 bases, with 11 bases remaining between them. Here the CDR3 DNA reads TGTGCCAGCAGCTCGGGGGTAGGGCAAGAGACCCAGTACTTC. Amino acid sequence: CASSSGVGQETQYF.

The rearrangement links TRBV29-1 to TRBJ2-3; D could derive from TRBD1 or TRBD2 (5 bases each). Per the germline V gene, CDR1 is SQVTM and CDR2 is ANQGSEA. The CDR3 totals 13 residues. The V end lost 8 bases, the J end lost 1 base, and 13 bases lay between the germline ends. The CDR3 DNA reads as TGCAGCAGCTCTGGGGGTGGCACAGATACGCAGTATTTT. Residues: CSSSGGGTDTQYF.

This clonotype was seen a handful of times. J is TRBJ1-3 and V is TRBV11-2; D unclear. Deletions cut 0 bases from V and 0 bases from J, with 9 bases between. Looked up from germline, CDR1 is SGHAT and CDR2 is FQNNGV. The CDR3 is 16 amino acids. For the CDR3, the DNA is TGTGCCAGCAGCTTAGATCTGAGGTACTCTGGAAACACCATATATTTT. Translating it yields CASSLDLRYSGNTIYF.

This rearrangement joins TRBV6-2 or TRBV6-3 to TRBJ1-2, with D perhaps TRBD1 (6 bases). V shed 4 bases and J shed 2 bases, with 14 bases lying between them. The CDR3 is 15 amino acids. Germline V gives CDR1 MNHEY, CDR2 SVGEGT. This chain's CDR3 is CASSSTGTGNYGYTF. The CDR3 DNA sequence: TGTGCCAGCAGTTCCACGGGTACAGGGAACTATGGCTACACCTTC.

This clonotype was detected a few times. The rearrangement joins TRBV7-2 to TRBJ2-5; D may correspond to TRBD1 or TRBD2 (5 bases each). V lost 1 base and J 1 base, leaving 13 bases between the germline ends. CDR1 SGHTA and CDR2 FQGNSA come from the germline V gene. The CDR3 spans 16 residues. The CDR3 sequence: CASSLGLWDGQETQYF. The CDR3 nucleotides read TGTGCCAGCAGCTTAGGGTTGTGGGACGGCCAAGAGACCCAGTACTTC.

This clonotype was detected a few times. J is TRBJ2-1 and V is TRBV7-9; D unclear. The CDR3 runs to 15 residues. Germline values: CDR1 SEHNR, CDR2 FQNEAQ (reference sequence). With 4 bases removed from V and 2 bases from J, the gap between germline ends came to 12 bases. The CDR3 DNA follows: TGTGCCAGCAGCTCCCCAGAGTACGCCTACAATGAGCAGTTCTTC. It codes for CASSSPEYAYNEQFF.

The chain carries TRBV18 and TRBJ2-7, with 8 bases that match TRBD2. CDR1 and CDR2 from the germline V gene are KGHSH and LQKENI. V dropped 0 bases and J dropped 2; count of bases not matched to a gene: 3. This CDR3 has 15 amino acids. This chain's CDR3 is CASSPPTGGPYEQYF. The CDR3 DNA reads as TGTGCCAGCTCACCACCGACGGGAGGGCCCTACGAGCAGTACTTC.

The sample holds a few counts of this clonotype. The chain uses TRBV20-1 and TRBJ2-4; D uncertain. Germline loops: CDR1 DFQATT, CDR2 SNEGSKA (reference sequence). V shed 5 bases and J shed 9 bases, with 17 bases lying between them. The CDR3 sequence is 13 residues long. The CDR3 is CSAPLGPIGIQYF. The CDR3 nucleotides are TGCAGTGCTCCACTCGGGCCCATTGGCATTCAGTACTTC.